These 7 T cell receptor beta chains originate from one sample sequenced in a study of beta chain features in type 1 diabetes. TCRB transcripts that were expressed got sequenced, as all of the isolated RNA had been reverse transcribed. Assay: immunoSEQ multiplex PCR; the TCRdb copy retains only in-frame clones and omits some. This repertoire shows about 290,000 clones, roughly 8% found once; its top ten account for roughly 1%. Sequencing was carried out using central memory CD4+ T cells from blood. These receptors were obtained from a woman aged 18-35 years in good health.

The chain joins TRBV6-6 to TRBJ1-2; weak D call: TRBD1 (5 bases). There are 13 residues in the CDR3. In germline, CDR1 is MNHNY, CDR2 SVGAGI (reference sequence). V was shortened by 5 bases and J by 5 bases, with 12 bases between the two germline ends. CDR3 DNA sequence: TGTGCCAGCAGTGGGACTTTTAATTATGGCTACACCTTC. Protein: CASSGTFNYGYTF.

A few counts support this clone. The chain recombines TRBV25-1 with TRBJ2-7; 9 nucleotides match TRBD2. The CDR3 consists of 15 residues. Trimming removed 6 bases from V and 0 bases from J; junction bases left unmatched: 6. Germline V gene data show CDR1 as MGHDK and CDR2 as SYGVNS. CDR3 loop: CASSDPSGTSYEQYF. The CDR3 nucleotides are TGTGCCAGCAGCGATCCTAGCGGGACCTCCTACGAGCAGTACTTC.

The V gene is TRBV5-4, the J gene TRBJ2-5; 8 positions match TRBD1. The CDR3 length is 16 residues. The V gene end was trimmed by 0 bases and the J gene end by 2 bases; junction bases not matched to a gene: 6. Germline V gene data show CDR1 as SGHNT and CDR2 as YYREEE (reference sequence). The CDR3 DNA sequence: TGTGCCAGCAGCTTGGGCCGGACAGGGCGGCAAGAGACCCAGTACTTC. Translated, it gives CASSLGRTGRQETQYF.

This clone was counted between two and nine times. The genes are TRBV28 and TRBJ2-7; the match to TRBD2 covers 11 bases. The CDR3 length is 13 residues. Looked up from germline, CDR1 is MDHEN and CDR2 is SYDVKM. V was pared by 8 bases and J by 7 bases, with 7 bases of the junction left unmatched. The CDR3 protein is CASGTSGVGEQYV. The CDR3 DNA is TGTGCCAGCGGGACTAGCGGTGTCGGGGAGCAGTACGTC.

Only a few counts were recorded for this clone. This chain uses TRBV7-3 with TRBJ2-2, with a weak D call TRBD2 (5 bases). CDR3 length equals 14 residues. Trimming stripped 3 bases from V and 4 bases from J, with 9 bases between. The germline V gene has CDR1 SGHTA and CDR2 FQGTGA. CDR3 DNA sequence: TGTGCCAGCAGCTTCAACGGAGGCACCGGGGAGCTGTTTTTT. Its translation: CASSFNGGTGELFF.

In this sample, this clone turned up a few times. This chain joins TRBV4-3 and TRBJ2-5; weak D call: TRBD1 (5 bases). With 5 bases removed from V and 7 bases from J, the gap between germline ends came to 17 bases. This CDR3 comprises 14 residues. Per the germline V gene, CDR1 is LGHNA and CDR2 is YSLEER. CDR3 bases: TGCGCCAGCAGCGCAAGGGTAGGGGTGGCGACCCAGTACTTC. It yields the protein CASSARVGVATQYF.

This clone was observed a few times. V is TRBV7-9 and J is TRBJ1-2; TRBD1 aligns across 7 bases. This CDR3 region has 15 residues. The germline V gene encodes CDR1 SEHNR and CDR2 FQNEAQ (reference sequence). Trimming removed 5 bases from V and 0 bases from J; junction bases left unmatched: 6. The CDR3 DNA follows: TGTGCCAGCAGCCCCCGGGACAGACCTAACTATGGCTACACCTTC. Protein: CASSPRDRPNYGYTF.